The subject of this entry is one TCR beta chain. The data derive from a study of T cell changes during pregnancy in multiple sclerosis. The repertoire was sequenced with immunoSEQ multiplex PCR; TCRdb's copy has only in-frame clones and lacks some. The table lists tens of thousands of clones, around 89% of them singletons. V shed 4 bases, J shed 6 bases, and the junction held 17 bases outside the gene matches. The CDR3 has 18 amino acids. This chain links TRBV23-1 with TRBJ2-7; 11 nucleotides match TRBD2. TRBV23-1 is noted as an ORF with a role that remains uncertain. The specimen was CD4+ T cells from peripheral blood mononuclear cells, collected in the second trimester of pregnancy. The sequence was obtained from a female donor with multiple sclerosis, enrolled in a pregnancy study. The CDR3 loop reads CASSPPLGLAGSPGEQYF. CDR3 DNA sequence: TGCGCCAGCAGTCCTCCATTAGGACTAGCGGGTTCCCCTGGCGAGCAGTACTTC.